The 14 T cell receptor beta chains below all came from one sample that was sequenced in a study of T cells in Graves' hyperthyroidism and ophthalmopathy (dated by TCRdb to between 2018 and 2021). Library preparation employed multiplex PCR. The instrument given in TCRdb is Illumina HiSeq 2000. Amplification of TCR beta CDR3 regions was carried out from RNA transcripts. The first round of RT-PCR for the TCR CDR3 was performed with the HTBI primer set and the Qiagen OneStep RT-PCR kit. In-frame beta chains were kept once TCRdb had trimmed the public reads at Q25 with fastp and called clones with MiXCR. Rows are combined by CDR3 protein, so each entry shows the most common genes and DNA. The sample has over 250,000 distinct CDR3 sequences on record, about 25% of them singletons. The ten largest clones take up about 30% of the sample. The material sequenced was blood. The receptors derive from a middle-aged man with Graves' hyperthyroidism that later progressed to Graves' ophthalmopathy.

The table lists this clonotype with many counts. The chain combines TRBV29-1 with TRBJ2-5; 8 bases agree with TRBD1. Losses at the gene ends were 5 bases for V and 6 bases for J; bases not matched to a gene: 8. The CDR3 sequence is 13 residues long. The V gene's germline CDR1 is SQVTM and CDR2 ANQGSEA. The CDR3 spells CSVSQGALKTQYF. In DNA form, the CDR3 reads TGCAGCGTTTCGCAGGGGGCCTTGAAGACCCAGTACTTC.

This clonotype was counted ten times or more. The gene calls are TRBV30 and TRBJ1-2; tentative D call: TRBD1 (6 bases). CDR3 length: 13 residues. The V gene's germline CDR1 is GTSNPN and CDR2 SVGIG (reference sequence). The V and J ends lost 4 bases and 3 bases respectively, with 12 bases between them. The CDR3 is CAWTPGGHYGYTF. DNA of the CDR3: TGTGCCTGGACCCCGGGGGGGCACTATGGCTACACCTTC. The complete variable domain, with remaining parts taken from reference TRBV30 and TRBJ1-2, reads SQTIHQWPATLVQPVGSPLSLECTVEGTSNPNLYWYRQAAGRGLQLLFYSVGIGQISSEVPQNLSASRPQDRQFILSSKKLLLSDSGFYLCAWTPGGHYGYTFGSGTRLTVV.

This clonotype came up many times. The chain has TRBV15 and TRBJ2-7; D possibly corresponds to TRBD1 (6 bases). Germline V lookup: CDR1 LNHNV, CDR2 YYDKDF (reference sequence). Deletions cut 3 bases from V and 3 bases from J, with 15 bases between. The CDR3 length is 15 residues. The CDR3 region is CATSSMTRGFYEQYF. CDR3 nucleotides: TGTGCCACCAGCAGTATGACCAGGGGTTTCTACGAGCAGTACTTC.

This chain links TRBV3-1 with TRBJ2-5; no definite D call. Between the trimmed V and J ends, which lost 2 bases and 0 bases, there was a span of 1 base. Germline CDR1 LGHDT, CDR2 YNNKEL (reference sequence). This CDR3 spans 12 amino acids. In nucleotides, the CDR3 is TGTGCCAGCAGCCAACACCAAGAGACCCAGTACTTC. Amino acids: CASSQHQETQYF.

This clonotype was counted many times. The chain uses TRBV12-3 or TRBV12-4 and TRBJ2-2, with D perhaps TRBD1 (5 bases). V was cut by 3 bases and J by 4 bases, with 9 bases left in between. The CDR3 sequence is 14 residues long. This CDR3 is CASSFDRTTGELFF. For the CDR3, the DNA is TGTGCCAGCAGTTTCGACAGAACCACCGGGGAGCTGTTTTTT.

This clonotype was counted a few times. The chain employs TRBV4-1 and TRBJ1-1; maybe TRBD1 (5 bases). The V gene lost 1 base and the J gene lost 1 base, with 13 bases spanning the gap. The CDR3 runs to 16 residues. Germline CDR1 reads MGHRA; CDR2 reads YSYEKL. CDR3 loop: CASSQVGRGSNTEAFF. CDR3 nucleotides: TGCGCCAGCAGCCAAGTAGGGCGGGGGTCGAACACTGAAGCTTTCTTT.

The chain joins TRBV20-1 to TRBJ2-5; the match to TRBD1 covers 8 bases. The germline V gene encodes CDR1 DFQATT and CDR2 SNEGSKA (reference sequence). The V gene end was trimmed by 5 bases and the J gene end by 4 bases; junction bases not matched to a gene: 9. The CDR3 contains 14 residues. The CDR3 is CSALRGTGGETQYF. Here the CDR3 DNA reads TGCAGTGCTTTACGGGGCACAGGGGGAGAGACCCAGTACTTC.

This clonotype has at least ten counts. The chain recombines TRBV20-1 with TRBJ1-1; D perhaps matches TRBD1 (5 bases). V was clipped by 1 base and J by 5 bases, with 17 bases between them. This CDR3 spans 15 amino acids. Per the germline V gene, CDR1 is DFQATT and CDR2 is SNEGSKA (reference sequence). The CDR3 nucleotides read TGCAGTGCTAGAGTAACCGACAGCGGGAGGACTGAAGCTTTCTTT. Residues: CSARVTDSGRTEAFF.

The table lists this clonotype with many counts. This chain joins TRBV6-5 and TRBJ2-5, with 8 bases lining up with TRBD1. The CDR3 totals 16 residues. V lost 5 bases to trimming and J lost 5 bases; unmatched junction nucleotides: 13. Germline assignment: CDR1 MNHEY and CDR2 SVGAGI. The CDR3 DNA reads TGTGCCAGCAGTCTGAGACGGACAGGGCGCGAGGAGACCCAGTACTTC. Its translation is CASSLRRTGREETQYF.

Only a few counts were recorded for this clonotype. CDR3 in amino acids: CASSPGGGFYGYTF. The CDR3 region has the DNA TGTGCCAGCAGCCCGGGCGGCGGCTTCTATGGCTACACCTTC. The rearrangement uses TRBV13 and TRBJ1-2; no definite D call. Germline CDR1 is PRHDT and CDR2 is FYEKMQ (reference sequence). The CDR3 contains 14 residues. With 5 bases removed from V and 4 bases from J, the gap between germline ends came to 14 bases.

This clonotype came up many times. V gene TRBV7-8 combines with J gene TRBJ2-7; possibly TRBD1 or TRBD2 for D (6 bases each). Looked up from germline, CDR1 is SGHVS and CDR2 is FQNEAQ. The CDR3 covers 15 residues. V dropped 1 base and J dropped 2 bases, with 12 bases sitting between them. This CDR3 is CASSLGERGAYEQYF. In DNA, the CDR3 is TGTGCCAGCAGCTTAGGGGAGAGGGGGGCCTACGAGCAGTACTTC.

The sample holds many counts of this clonotype. The chain recombines TRBV28 with TRBJ2-7; 8 bases align to TRBD2. V dropped 3 bases and J dropped 5; count of bases not matched to a gene: 6. The CDR3 length is 14 residues. CDR1 MDHEN and CDR2 SYDVKM come from the germline V gene. CDR3 nucleotides: TGTGCCAGCAGTTTTGGGGGACTAGTCAACGAGCAGTACTTC. Residues: CASSFGGLVNEQYF. Using reference TRBV28 and TRBJ2-7 for the parts outside the CDR3, the full variable domain is DVKVTQSSRYLVKRTGEKVFLECVQDMDHENMFWYRQDPGLGLRLIYFSYDVKMKEKGDIPEGYSVSREKKERFSLILESASTNQTSMYLCASSFGGLVNEQYFGPGTRLTVT.

V gene TRBV7-8 combines with J gene TRBJ1-2, with unresolved D. The germline V gene has CDR1 SGHVS and CDR2 FQNEAQ. This CDR3 is built from 15 residues. V lost 1 base to trimming and J lost 3 bases, with 12 bases between them. CDR3 nucleotides: TGTGCCAGCAGCTTAGAGGCACAGTTCCACTATGGCTACACCTTC. Translating gives CASSLEAQFHYGYTF.

The chain combines TRBV20-1 with TRBJ2-7, with 8 bases lining up with TRBD1. This CDR3 has 14 residues. CDR1 is DFQATT and CDR2 is SNEGSKA in the germline V gene (reference sequence). The V and J ends lost 0 bases and 0 bases, in that order; junction bases with no gene match: 1. The CDR3 region has the DNA TGCAGTGCTAGAGAGGGGACAGGCTCCTACGAGCAGTACTTC. It specifies CSAREGTGSYEQYF.